These 8 T cell receptor beta chains share one sample of origin, sequenced in a study of blood T cell repertoires in COVID-19. Assay used: immunoSEQ multiplex PCR; TCRdb lists only in-frame clones, some missing. The top ten clones hold approximately 1.5% of a sample with 400,000 to 450,000 clones, around 91% of them seen once. The sequencing sample was made of peripheral blood. The receptors here all came from a woman between 40 and 50 years old with COVID-19, enrolled during active disease.

This chain links TRBV9 with TRBJ1-6; D remains unclear. Germline loops: CDR1 SGDLS, CDR2 YYNGEE. Trimming shortened V by 0 bases and J by 7 bases, and 14 bases separated the two germline ends. CDR3 length: 16 residues. In DNA, the CDR3 is TGTGCCAGCAGCGTAGACCCCTCGACGGAGAATTCACCCCTCCACTTT. Protein sequence: CASSVDPSTENSPLHF.

The V gene is TRBV6-5, the J gene TRBJ1-2, with 8 bases matching TRBD1. Germline lookup yields CDR1 MNHEY and CDR2 SVGAGI. This CDR3 has 13 residues. J gave up 5 bases and V 7 bases, and 6 bases lay outside the gene matches. The CDR3 is CASTQGAWYGYTF. In DNA, the CDR3 is TGTGCCAGCACCCAGGGGGCGTGGTATGGCTACACCTTC.

The chain recombines TRBV6-5 with TRBJ2-2, with D possibly TRBD1 on 6 matching bases. This CDR3 comprises 15 residues. V shed 0 bases and J shed 5 bases, with 10 bases lying between them. Germline CDR1 reads MNHEY; CDR2 reads SVGAGI. The chain's CDR3 is CASSYSQGKTGELFF. CDR3 bases: TGTGCCAGCAGTTACTCGCAGGGGAAGACCGGGGAGCTGTTTTTT.

The V call is TRBV10-3, the J call TRBJ2-7; the match to TRBD2 covers 13 bases. Unmatched junction bases numbered 5, after V lost 3 bases and J lost 3 bases. The germline V gene encodes CDR1 ENHRY and CDR2 SYGVKD. The CDR3 loop spans 16 amino acids. CDR3 sequence (DNA): TGTGCCATCAGTGAATCGGGACTAGCGGGGAGCTACGAGCAGTACTTC. Translating it yields CAISESGLAGSYEQYF.

The count of this clone is one. This chain uses TRBV18 with TRBJ1-2, with TRBD1 matching 9 bases. The CDR3 covers 14 residues. Germline V gene lookup returns CDR1 KGHSH and CDR2 LQKENI. V was pared by 6 bases and J by 3 bases, with 5 bases of the junction left unmatched. Written as DNA, the CDR3 is TGTGCCAGCTCGGAGGACAGGGGATACTATGGCTACACCTTC. Translating gives CASSEDRGYYGYTF.

V usage is TRBV11-2 and J usage is TRBJ1-1, with no clear D. Between the trimmed V and J ends, which lost 10 bases and 4 bases, there was a span of 13 bases. The CDR3 loop spans 12 amino acids. Germline V gene sequence: CDR1 SGHAT, CDR2 FQNNGV. The CDR3 DNA reads TGTGCCACCGGAAGTCGAGGCACTGAAGCTTTCTTT. This sequence encodes CATGSRGTEAFF. Filled out from reference TRBV11-2 and TRBJ1-1, the complete variable domain reads EAGVAQSPRYKIIEKRQSVAFWCNPISGHATLYWYQQILGQGPKLLIQFQNNGVVDDSQLPKDRFSAERLKGVDSTLKIQPAKLEDSAVYLCATGSRGTEAFFGQGTRLTVV.

V is TRBV5-1 and J is TRBJ1-2, with D uncertain. The V end lost 0 bases, the J end lost 1 base, and 7 bases lay between the germline ends. CDR3 size: 14 residues. CDR1 and CDR2 (germline): SGHRS, YFSETQ. The CDR3 DNA reads as TGCGCCAGCAGCTTGGGCGAGGATAACTATGGCTACACCTTC. Translated, it gives CASSLGEDNYGYTF.

V usage is TRBV6-5 and J usage is TRBJ1-4; the match to TRBD1 covers 10 bases. With 9 bases clipped from V and 5 bases from J, the junction kept 6 bases outside the gene matches. The CDR3 is 14 amino acids. CDR1 and CDR2 from the germline V gene are MNHEY and SVGAGI. The chain's CDR3 is CASRQGAPNEKLFF. As DNA, the CDR3 is TGTGCCAGTAGACAGGGGGCCCCGAATGAAAAACTGTTTTTT.